This T cell receptor (beta chain) was captured in a study of cytomegalovirus exposure and HLA in healthy donors. This CDR3 has 14 residues. The germline V gene has CDR1 SNHLY and CDR2 FYNNEI. V was cut by 4 bases and J by 1 base, with 8 bases left in between. Repertoires were generated with immunoSEQ multiplex PCR, while TCRdb's copy carries only in-frame clones and drops some. Of tens of thousands of clones in the sample, around 89% were seen once. Only one count was recorded for this clone. Other DNA sequences within the sample encode an identical CDR3. The sequenced sample was PBMCs. This TCR derives from a woman under 30 in good health and CMV-seronegative. The chain recombines TRBV2 with TRBJ1-5; D is possibly TRBD1 (5 bases). The CDR3 region is CASSVGHSNQPQHF. CDR3 bases: TGTGCCAGCAGTGTCGGACACAGCAATCAGCCCCAGCATTTT.